Each of the 26 T cell receptor beta chains below was sequenced from the same sample in a study of T cells in Graves' hyperthyroidism and ophthalmopathy (dated by TCRdb to between 2018 and 2021). Libraries came from multiplex PCR. For sequencing, an Illumina HiSeq 2000 was employed. Amplification of TCR beta CDR3 regions was carried out from RNA transcripts. For the first round of RT-PCR on the TCR CDR3, the HTBI primer set was used together with the Qiagen OneStep RT-PCR kit. The raw public data were reprocessed by TCRdb itself: fastp quality trimming at Q25, MiXCR clonotype calling, in-frame beta chains only. All rows with the same CDR3 protein become a single entry with the most common DNA and genes. The sample profile shows 530,000 or so distinct CDR3 sequences; about a sixth of them were found once. 15% to 20% of the sample is held by the ten biggest clonotypes. Sequencing was carried out using blood. These receptors came from a woman aged 18-29 years with Graves' ophthalmopathy.

Ten or more counts support this clonotype. CDR3 region: CASSLAGELEQFF. CDR3 in DNA: TGTGCCAGCAGCTTGGCGGGAGAGCTTGAGCAGTTCTTC. V usage is TRBV5-6 and J usage is TRBJ2-1; maybe TRBD2 (6 bases). CDR3 length equals 13 residues. Germline CDR1 SGHDT, CDR2 YYEEEE. V was cut by 0 bases and J by 9 bases, with 10 bases left in between.

This clonotype was recorded many times. The V and J genes are TRBV6-1 and TRBJ2-3, with D possibly being TRBD1 or TRBD2 (7 bases each). Germline V gene data show CDR1 as MNHNS and CDR2 as SASEGT. This CDR3 has 16 residues. Trimming took off 5 bases at V and 3 bases at J, with 18 bases between the two ends. CDR3 sequence (DNA): TGTGCCAGCAGTAACAGACAGGGAGGGAAAACAGATACGCAGTATTTT. As protein: CASSNRQGGKTDTQYF.

This clonotype was counted many times. The V and J genes are TRBV2 and TRBJ1-1; D is possibly TRBD1 (5 bases). Trimming removed 8 bases from V and 2 bases from J, with 18 bases in between. CDR3 length: 15 amino acids. Germline V CDR1 and CDR2: SNHLY, FYNNEI. CDR3 bases: TGTGCCAGCCGGGGTCGGGGGGGGGGAAACACTGAAGCTTTCTTT. This encodes CASRGRGGGNTEAFF.

The chain employs TRBV6-4 and TRBJ2-1, with 9 nucleotides matching TRBD2. This CDR3 is built from 15 residues. The V gene's germline CDR1 is MRHNA and CDR2 SNTAGT. V lost 6 bases to trimming and J lost 5 bases; unmatched junction nucleotides: 8. CDR3 sequence: CASSEEAGGDNEQFF. The CDR3 DNA reads TGTGCCAGCAGCGAGGAGGCGGGGGGGGACAATGAGCAGTTCTTC.

This clonotype was counted at least ten times. This sequence joins TRBV30 and TRBJ2-7; 7 bases fit TRBD1. The J segment lost 0 bases and the V segment lost 3 bases, leaving 5 bases of the junction unmatched. Germline CDR1 and CDR2: GTSNPN and SVGIG (reference sequence). The CDR3 has 14 residues. CDR3 loop: CAWRVRTGSYEQYF. The CDR3 nucleotides read TGTGCCTGGAGGGTTAGGACAGGCTCCTACGAGCAGTACTTC.

Ten or more counts support this clonotype. The rearrangement links TRBV6-1 to TRBJ2-7; TRBD1 is a possible D gene (6 bases). The CDR3 extends over 13 amino acids. V was shortened by 2 bases and J by 9 bases, with 14 bases between the two germline ends. CDR1 and CDR2 from the germline V gene are MNHNS and SASEGT. Written as DNA, the CDR3 is TGTGCCAGCAGTGAAAGGAGAGGGGGAGTGCAGTACTTC. This codes for CASSERRGGVQYF.

V gene TRBV20-1 combines with J gene TRBJ2-3; 8 bases align to TRBD2. This CDR3 region has 14 residues. Germline CDR1 and CDR2: DFQATT and SNEGSKA (reference sequence). Trimming cost V 4 bases and J 0 bases; bases outside gene matches: 3. CDR3 sequence (DNA): TGCAGTGCTAAAAGCGGGGGCAGCACAGATACGCAGTATTTT. It yields the protein CSAKSGGSTDTQYF.

About this clonotype itself: A much larger clone lies one base from this, so it may be a read error. This chain connects TRBV28 to TRBJ2-4; 10 bases align to TRBD1. The length of the CDR3 is 14 residues. CDR1 and CDR2 (germline): MDHEN, SYDVKM. CDR3 nucleotides: TGTGCCAGCAGTCCGAGGGGACAGGGGAACACTCAGTACTTC. Amino acids: CASSPRGQGNTQYF.

This clonotype was seen ten or more times. The CDR3 coding sequence is TGTGCCAGCAGCCCCAATGAAGTGACTGAAGCTTTCTTT. Its translation is CASSPNEVTEAFF. The chain couples TRBV6-1 to TRBJ1-1, with D hard to call. This CDR3 comprises 13 residues. V lost 6 bases to trimming and J lost 5 bases, with 13 bases between them. From germline, CDR1 is MNHNS and CDR2 SASEGT.

This chain joins TRBV5-1 and TRBJ1-3; D call uncertain. Germline CDR1 SGHRS, CDR2 YFSETQ. Trimming pared 0 bases from V and 4 bases from J, leaving 11 bases between. This CDR3 has 15 amino acids. The CDR3 nucleotides are TGCGCCAGCAGCTTGGGCGGAGGCCAGGGAAACACCATATATTTT. Its translation: CASSLGGGQGNTIYF.

This clonotype appeared a few times. The rearrangement links TRBV27 to TRBJ1-2; D is possibly TRBD1 (5 bases). This CDR3 region has 15 residues. Germline-derived CDR1 and CDR2 are MNHEY and SMNVEV (reference sequence). The ends were cut back, 0 bases at V and 4 bases at J, with 12 bases in the middle. The CDR3 coding sequence is TGTGCCAGCAGTTTATCACTCGGGGGGTTCTATGGCTACACCTTC. This sequence encodes CASSLSLGGFYGYTF.

This clonotype came up many times. The chain employs TRBV7-8 and TRBJ2-7; 8 positions agree with TRBD2. The CDR3 spans 14 residues. Germline CDR1 and CDR2: SGHVS and FQNEAQ. V lost 4 bases to trimming and J lost 4 bases; unmatched junction nucleotides: 6. The CDR3 nucleotides are TGTGCCAGCAGCTATAGCGGGATCGAATACGAGCAGTACTTC. This encodes CASSYSGIEYEQYF.

Ten or more counts support this clonotype. This chain connects TRBV3-1 to TRBJ2-1, with D tentatively TRBD1 (5 bases). The CDR3 totals 14 residues. V lost 1 base, J lost 5 bases, and 9 bases lay in between. Germline V CDR1 and CDR2: LGHDT, YNNKEL (reference sequence). The CDR3 is CASSQARANNEQFF. The CDR3, as DNA: TGTGCCAGCAGCCAAGCCAGGGCTAACAATGAGCAGTTCTTC.

This clonotype appeared many times. The genes are TRBV9 and TRBJ1-2; D is perhaps TRBD1 (5 bases). This CDR3 is 15 amino acids long. V lost 0 bases, J lost 1 base, and 10 bases lay in between. Germline loops: CDR1 SGDLS, CDR2 YYNGEE. The chain's CDR3 is CASSVAGKGNYGYTF. The CDR3 DNA reads as TGTGCCAGCAGCGTAGCAGGGAAGGGTAACTATGGCTACACCTTC.

To note about this clonotype: This may come from a read error, since a much larger clone is one base off. The chain links TRBV28 to TRBJ2-1, with 13 bases matching TRBD2. Per germline, CDR1 MDHEN and CDR2 SYDVKM. The CDR3 sequence is 16 residues long. With 4 bases clipped from V and 9 bases from J, the junction kept 9 bases outside the gene matches. In DNA form, the CDR3 reads TGTGCCAGCAGTTCCCCAGGGACTAGCGGGATGGGTGAGCAGTTCTTC. Protein sequence: CASSSPGTSGMGEQFF.

A few counts support this clonotype. The chain is built from TRBV29-1 and TRBJ2-1; the D is unclear. This CDR3 has 12 amino acids. Germline assignment: CDR1 SQVTM and CDR2 ANQGSEA. The V and J ends lost 7 bases and 5 bases respectively, with 12 bases between them. DNA of the CDR3: TGCAGCGCCTGGACGGATAACAATGAGCAGTTCTTC. Translated: CSAWTDNNEQFF.

V gene TRBV4-1 combines with J gene TRBJ2-7, with 7 bases identical to TRBD1. V trimming: 2 bases; J trimming: 3 bases; junction bases outside the gene matches: 10. Germline assignment: CDR1 MGHRA and CDR2 YSYEKL. The CDR3 is made up of 16 amino acids. In DNA, the CDR3 is TGCGCCAGCAGCCAACCTTCGGGACAGATCAACTACGAGCAGTACTTC. This encodes CASSQPSGQINYEQYF.

This clonotype was seen at least ten times. The J gene is TRBJ2-7, the V gene TRBV7-2; TRBD2 might be the D (5 bases). Germline loops: CDR1 SGHTA, CDR2 FQGNSA. There are 13 residues in the CDR3. Deletions cut 5 bases from V and 6 bases from J, with 14 bases between. This CDR3 is CASSPRREGEQYF. The CDR3 bases are TGTGCCAGCAGCCCCCGAAGAGAGGGCGAGCAGTACTTC.

In this sample, this clonotype turned up a few times. The chain uses TRBV4-2 and TRBJ2-7; a possible D gene is TRBD2 (5 bases). This CDR3 comprises 14 residues. Deletions cut 2 bases from V and 7 bases from J, with 15 bases between. Germline assignment: CDR1 LGHNA and CDR2 YNFKEQ. CDR3 protein: CASSQPGVAQEQYF. The DNA of the CDR3 is TGTGCCAGCAGCCAACCCGGGGTAGCTCAAGAGCAGTACTTC.

In its sample, this clonotype was seen many times. The chain recombines TRBV6-2 or TRBV6-3 with TRBJ1-1; possible D gene TRBD1, 6 bases. The CDR3 runs to 17 residues. The V and J ends lost 4 bases and 4 bases respectively, with 22 bases between them. Germline CDR1 MNHEY, CDR2 SVGEGT. The CDR3 reads CASSSPIATGRPTEAFF. The CDR3 DNA sequence: TGTGCCAGCAGTTCCCCAATTGCCACAGGGAGACCCACTGAAGCTTTCTTT.

At least ten counts were recorded for this clonotype. Here the CDR3 reads CASRIEGALSNQPQHF. The CDR3 DNA follows: TGTGCCAGCAGGATCGAGGGGGCGCTCAGCAATCAGCCCCAGCATTTT. This sequence joins TRBV2 and TRBJ1-5, with 7 nucleotides matching TRBD1. The CDR3 extends over 16 amino acids. Per the germline V gene, CDR1 is SNHLY and CDR2 is FYNNEI. The J segment lost 1 base and the V segment lost 6 bases, leaving 9 bases of the junction unmatched.

In this sample, this clonotype turned up a few times. In nucleotides, the CDR3 is TGTGCCAGCAGTGTAGGACAGGGTGTCTATGGCTACACCTTC. Amino acid sequence: CASSVGQGVYGYTF. The J gene is TRBJ1-2, the V gene TRBV6-1; TRBD1 matches at 8 bases. Looked up from germline, CDR1 is MNHNS and CDR2 is SASEGT. With 4 bases clipped from V and 4 bases from J, the junction kept 5 bases outside the gene matches. CDR3 length: 14 residues.

Note on this clonotype: This could be a read error, since a much larger clone is one nucleotide away. In DNA form, the CDR3 reads TGTGCCAGCTCGCCGGTCCCTTCTTCAGAGACCCAGCACTTC. Its translation is CASSPVPSSETQHF. The chain uses TRBV18 and TRBJ2-5; D is unresolved. The germline V gene encodes CDR1 KGHSH and CDR2 LQKENI. The CDR3 has 14 residues. Filled out from reference TRBV18 and TRBJ2-5, the complete variable domain reads NAGVMQNPRHLVRRRGQEARLRCSPMKGHSHVYWYRQLPEEGLKFMVYLQKENIIDESGMPKERFSAEFPKEGPSILRIQQVVRGDSAAYFCASSPVPSSETQHFGPGTRLLVL.

V gene TRBV29-1 combines with J gene TRBJ2-7; TRBD2 is a possible D gene (5 bases). The CDR3 runs 11 residues. CDR1 and CDR2 from the germline V gene are SQVTM and ANQGSEA. Trimming stripped 7 bases from V and 5 bases from J, with 12 bases between. The chain's CDR3 is CSAGFGDEQYF. Here the CDR3 DNA reads TGCAGCGCGGGCTTCGGGGACGAGCAGTACTTC.

At least ten counts were recorded for this clonotype. This chain joins TRBV28 and TRBJ2-3; D call uncertain. Deletions cut 2 bases from V and 2 bases from J, with 11 bases between. Germline CDR1 is MDHEN and CDR2 is SYDVKM. This CDR3 has 15 residues. The CDR3 DNA sequence: TGTGCCAGCAGTTTACCCACTGAGCTCACAGATACGCAGTATTTT. Protein: CASSLPTELTDTQYF.

This chain joins TRBV7-3 and TRBJ2-3, with D maybe TRBD1 (5 bases). V lost 3 bases and J lost 0, with 19 bases in between. The germline V gene has CDR1 SGHTA and CDR2 FQGTGA. The CDR3 runs 18 residues. CDR3 protein: CASSFLFWGRLSTDTQYF. The CDR3 DNA follows: TGTGCCAGCAGCTTTCTTTTTTGGGGCAGATTAAGCACAGATACGCAGTATTTT. The full variable domain, with the rest looked up from reference TRBV7-3 and TRBJ2-3, is GAGVSQTPSNKVTEKGKYVELRCDPISGHTALYWYRQSLGQGPEFLIYFQGTGAADDSGLPNDRFFAVRPEGSVSTLKIQRTERGDSAVYLCASSFLFWGRLSTDTQYFGPGTRLTVL.